The clone carrying this T cell receptor beta chain was recorded only once. Its antigen remains unidentified. Libraries were made from TCR beta cDNA, and they carried unique molecular identifiers. TCRdb fed the PCR reads into MiXCR, producing one record per CDR3 protein. The sample carries some 700,000 distinct CDR3 sequences, roughly three fifths recorded once. This specimen belongs to a study of post-analysis software for immune sequencing data. Trimming removed 7 bases at V and 2 bases at J, with 9 bases between. The CDR3 is 12 amino acids. Looked up from germline, CDR1 is SQVTM and CDR2 is ANQGSEA. General observations from the study: Patients showed TRBV5-6, TRBV5-1 and TRBV20-1 among a few TRBV segments more frequent than in controls. By F measure, strong co-clustering occurred among samples prepared in the same batch. Those with multiple sclerosis, the patient group, showed significantly lower normalized Chao1 diversity than controls.

V gene TRBV29-1 combines with J gene TRBJ2-1; no clear D gene. This clonotype originated in a girl aged 2-10 years with multiple sclerosis. Sequences were obtained from blood. The CDR3 DNA is TGCAGCGCTGAGCCTACCTACAATGAGCAGTTCTTC. It encodes CSAEPTYNEQFF.